This T cell receptor beta chain was recorded in a study of molecular identifiers for immune sequencing clone quantification listed by TCRdb under 2018. Some background on the complete study: For a replicate experiment, RNA from roughly 18,000 or 92,000 naive CD8 T cells was divided into five aliquots, and four of the five aliquots were sequenced. This methods study used CD8 T cells to benchmark TCR RNA copy counting and molecular-identifier clustering-based TCR repertoire sequencing (MIDCIRS). Broader findings and caveats from the paper: When barcode sub-clustering was not used, chimeric consensus sequences inflated TCR diversity, with chimeras reaching as high as 47%. Highly expanded clone sizes could be underestimated if identical TCR molecules share a barcode. Modeling estimated around 3.2 recovered TCR RNA copies per cell, compared with approximately 10 by digital PCR, which implies about 30% capture efficiency. Spiked-in Jurkat TCR RNA equal to a single cell's worth was reported to be detectable even within 1,100,000 naive CD8 T cells. In CMV-specific effector cells, clones with more than 20 RNA copies contained over 98% of molecules, whereas in naive cells such clones contained under 1% of molecules. Spiked-in Jurkat TCR RNA (approximately 10 copies' worth), which is not part of the donor repertoire, was contained in the naive libraries.

This clonotype appeared many times. Its antigen is currently not known. One base away there is no much larger clone; base qualities are not given. Libraries of naive CD8 T cells were generated from roughly 21,000 to 960,000 sorted cells, with 10%, 30% or 50% of the purified RNA used. Naive CD8 T cells were FACS-sorted as CD8+CD4-CCR7+CD45RA+ on a BD FACSAria II into RLT Plus buffer. To test detection sensitivity, Jurkat RNA equal to approximately ten TCR copies was added to samples of about 20,000-1,000,000 naive CD8 T cells. CD8 T cells were enriched using RosetteSep CD8+ T Cell Enrichment Cocktail and Ficoll-Paque, and the enriched cells then underwent ACK red cell lysis. The receptor library was made with PCR. TCRdb lists the instrument as Illumina HiSeq 4000. Bulk TCR libraries were generated as previously described, with the TCR primers listed in Table S5 used. Total RNA was purified with the Qiagen AllPrep DNA/RNA kit. Before any analysis, reads coming from multiple sequencing runs of the same library were combined into one pool. The source study handled its data this way. Reads were retained only if their TCR constant sequence matched exactly, and those retained reads were trimmed to 150 nt and grouped according to their 12-nt molecular barcodes. Reads inside each barcode group were sub-clustered using a 15% Levenshtein threshold, and a quality-weighted consensus sequence was constructed for each RNA molecule. Non-functional sequences were discarded, and so were lower-count sequences lying one edit away from another sequence. Barcode sub-clusters with fewer than 20% of the maximum read count were removed, based on fitting two negative binomial distributions. TCRdb cleaned the public reads at Q25 with fastp, built clones with MiXCR and kept in-frame beta chains. CDR3 protein sequences are deduplicated, and each keeps its most common genes and DNA. The V and J calls and clone size come from TCRdb's table, not from the authors' own analysis. For this sample there are 70,000 to 95,000 distinct CDR3 sequences; around 20% appear just once. The ten largest clones capture 0.75% to 0.95% of the sample.

V has 3 bases trimmed and J has 6 bases trimmed; junction bases matching no gene number 8. From the cysteine up to the phenylalanine, the CDR3 has a length of 16 residues. Just CDR3 DNA is preserved here, 48 bases in frame from base 1. The germline V gene gives CDR1 as SGHVS and CDR2 as FNYEAQ. The clonotype originates from a human donor in good health. Some libraries in this study had Jurkat cell RNA spiked in. The chain is made from TRBV7-6 and TRBJ1-6, and 7 junction bases match TRBD1. Sample: naive CD8+ T cells from blood, with Jurkat cell RNA spiked in. This specimen's cell subset or site label, interpreted: FACS-sorted CD8+CD4-CCR7+CD45RA+ naive T cells. The nucleotide sequence is given as TGTGCCAGCAGCTTGTCTGACAGGGATCCTAATTCACCCCTCCACTTT. This gives the protein CASSLSDRDPNSPLHF.